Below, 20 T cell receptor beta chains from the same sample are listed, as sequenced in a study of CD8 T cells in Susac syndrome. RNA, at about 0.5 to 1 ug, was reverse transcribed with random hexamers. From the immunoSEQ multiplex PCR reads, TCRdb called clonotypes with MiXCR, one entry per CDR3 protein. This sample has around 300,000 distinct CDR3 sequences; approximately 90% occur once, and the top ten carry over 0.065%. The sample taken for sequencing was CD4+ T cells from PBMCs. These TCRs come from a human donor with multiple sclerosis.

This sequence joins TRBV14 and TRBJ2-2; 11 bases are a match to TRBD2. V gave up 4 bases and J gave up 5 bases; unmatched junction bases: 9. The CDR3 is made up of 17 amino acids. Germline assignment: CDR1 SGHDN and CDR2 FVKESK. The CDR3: CASSPTTRLAGTGELFF. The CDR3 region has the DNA TGTGCCAGCAGCCCCACCACCCGACTAGCGGGAACCGGGGAGCTGTTTTTT.

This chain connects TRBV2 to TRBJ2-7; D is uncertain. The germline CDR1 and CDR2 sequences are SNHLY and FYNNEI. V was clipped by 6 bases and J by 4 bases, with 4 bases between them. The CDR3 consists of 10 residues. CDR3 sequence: CASSQYEQYF. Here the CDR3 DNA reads TGTGCCAGCAGCCAATACGAGCAGTACTTC.

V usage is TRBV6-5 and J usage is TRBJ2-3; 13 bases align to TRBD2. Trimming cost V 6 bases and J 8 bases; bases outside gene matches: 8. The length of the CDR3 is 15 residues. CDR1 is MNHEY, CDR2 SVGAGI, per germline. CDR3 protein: CASSPGTSGTRTQYF. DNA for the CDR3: TGTGCCAGCAGCCCCGGGACTAGCGGGACTCGTACGCAGTATTTT.

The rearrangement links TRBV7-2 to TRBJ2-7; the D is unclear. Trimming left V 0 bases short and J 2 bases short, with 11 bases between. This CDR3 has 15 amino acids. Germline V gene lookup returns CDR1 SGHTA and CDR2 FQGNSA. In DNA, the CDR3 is TGTGCCAGCAGCTTAGCCCAGCAGCCTCCCTACGAGCAGTACTTC. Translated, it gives CASSLAQQPPYEQYF.

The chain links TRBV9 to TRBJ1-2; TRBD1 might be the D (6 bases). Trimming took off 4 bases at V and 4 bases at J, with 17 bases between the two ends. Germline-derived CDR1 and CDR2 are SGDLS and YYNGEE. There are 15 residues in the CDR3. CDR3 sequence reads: CASSPRGGAGYGYTF. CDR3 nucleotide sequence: TGTGCCAGCAGCCCTCGGGGGGGGGCTGGCTATGGCTACACCTTC.

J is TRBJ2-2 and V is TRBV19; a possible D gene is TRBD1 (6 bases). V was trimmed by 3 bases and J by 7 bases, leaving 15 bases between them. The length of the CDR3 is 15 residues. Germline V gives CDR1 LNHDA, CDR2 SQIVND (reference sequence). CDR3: CASSIGPGASGELFF. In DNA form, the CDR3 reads TGTGCCAGTAGTATTGGGCCAGGGGCCAGCGGGGAGCTGTTTTTT.

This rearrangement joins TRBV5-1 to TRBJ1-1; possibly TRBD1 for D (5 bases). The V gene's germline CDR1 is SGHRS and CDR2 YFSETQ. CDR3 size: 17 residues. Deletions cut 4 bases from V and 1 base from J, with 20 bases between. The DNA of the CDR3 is TGCGCCAGCAGCCCCAGGGACTGGGGGGATTCGAACACTGAAGCTTTCTTT. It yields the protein CASSPRDWGDSNTEAFF.

This CDR3 is CASRSGQGALRRETQYF. CDR3 DNA: TGTGCAAGTCGCTCCGGACAGGGGGCGCTCCGGCGTGAGACCCAGTACTTC. The rearrangement uses TRBV12-2 and TRBJ2-5; the table's D call, TRBD1, was not checked against the DNA. TRBV12-2 is flagged as a pseudogene. The CDR3 extends over 17 amino acids.

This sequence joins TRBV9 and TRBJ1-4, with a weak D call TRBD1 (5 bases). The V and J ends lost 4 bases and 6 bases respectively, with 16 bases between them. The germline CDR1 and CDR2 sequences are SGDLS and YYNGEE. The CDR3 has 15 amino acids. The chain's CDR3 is CASSFRDQRDEKLFF. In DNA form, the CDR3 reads TGTGCCAGCAGCTTTCGGGACCAGCGAGATGAAAAACTGTTTTTT.

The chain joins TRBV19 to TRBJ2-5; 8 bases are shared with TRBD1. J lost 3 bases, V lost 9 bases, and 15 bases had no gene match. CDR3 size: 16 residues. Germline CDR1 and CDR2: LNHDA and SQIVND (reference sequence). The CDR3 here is CASRNSPTGAKETQYF. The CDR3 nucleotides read TGTGCCAGCCGAAACAGCCCGACAGGGGCAAAAGAGACCCAGTACTTC.

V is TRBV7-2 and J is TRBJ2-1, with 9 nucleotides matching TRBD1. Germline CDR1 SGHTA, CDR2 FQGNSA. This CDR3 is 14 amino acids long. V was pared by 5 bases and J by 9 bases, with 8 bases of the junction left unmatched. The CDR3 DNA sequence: TGTGCCAGCAGCGGGGACAGGGCGTTGGGTGAGCAGTTCTTC. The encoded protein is CASSGDRALGEQFF.

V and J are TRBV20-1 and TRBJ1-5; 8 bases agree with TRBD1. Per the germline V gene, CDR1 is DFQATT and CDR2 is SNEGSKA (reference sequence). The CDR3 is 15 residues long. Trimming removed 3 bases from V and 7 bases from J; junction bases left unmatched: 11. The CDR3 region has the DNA TGCAGTGCTAGCGGGACAGGCAGCGTTGGGCAGCCCCAGCATTTT. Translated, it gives CSASGTGSVGQPQHF.

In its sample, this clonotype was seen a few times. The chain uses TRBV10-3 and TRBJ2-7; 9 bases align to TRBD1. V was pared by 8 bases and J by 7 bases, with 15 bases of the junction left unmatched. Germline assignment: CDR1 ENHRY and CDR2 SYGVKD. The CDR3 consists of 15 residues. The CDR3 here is CAIAVFGQGTGEQYF. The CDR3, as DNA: TGTGCCATCGCGGTTTTTGGACAGGGGACGGGTGAGCAGTACTTC.

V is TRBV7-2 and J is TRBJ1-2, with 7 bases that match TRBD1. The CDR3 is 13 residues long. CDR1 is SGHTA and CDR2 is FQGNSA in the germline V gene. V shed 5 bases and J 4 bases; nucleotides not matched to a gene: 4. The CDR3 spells CASSPGTAYGYTF. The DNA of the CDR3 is TGTGCCAGCAGCCCCGGGACAGCCTATGGCTACACCTTC.

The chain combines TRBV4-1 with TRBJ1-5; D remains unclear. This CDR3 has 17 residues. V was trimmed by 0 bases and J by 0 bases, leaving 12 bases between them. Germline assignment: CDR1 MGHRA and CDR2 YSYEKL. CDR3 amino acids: CASSQEEQDYSNQPQHF. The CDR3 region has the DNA TGCGCCAGCAGCCAAGAGGAGCAGGATTATAGCAATCAGCCCCAGCATTTT.

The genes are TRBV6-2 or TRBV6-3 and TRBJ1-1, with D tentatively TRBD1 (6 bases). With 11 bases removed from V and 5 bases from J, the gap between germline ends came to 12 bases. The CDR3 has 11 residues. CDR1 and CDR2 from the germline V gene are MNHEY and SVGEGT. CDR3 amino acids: CALGTGTEAFF. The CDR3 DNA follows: TGTGCCCTCGGTACAGGGACTGAAGCTTTCTTT.

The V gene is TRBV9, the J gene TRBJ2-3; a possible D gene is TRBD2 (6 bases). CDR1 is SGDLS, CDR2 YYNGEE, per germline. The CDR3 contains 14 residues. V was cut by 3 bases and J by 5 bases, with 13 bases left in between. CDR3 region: CASSAGTSLDTQYF. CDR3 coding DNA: TGTGCCAGCAGCGCGGGTACTAGCTTAGATACGCAGTATTTT. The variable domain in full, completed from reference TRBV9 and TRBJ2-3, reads DSGVTQTPKHLITATGQRVTLRCSPRSGDLSVYWYQQSLDQGLQFLIQYYNGEERAKGNILERFSAQQFPDLHSELNLSSLELGDSALYFCASSAGTSLDTQYFGPGTRLTVL.

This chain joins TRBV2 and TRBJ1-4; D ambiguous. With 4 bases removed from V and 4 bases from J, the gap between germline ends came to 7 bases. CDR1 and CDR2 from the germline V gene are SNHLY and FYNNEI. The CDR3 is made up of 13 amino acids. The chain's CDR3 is CASSAFGNEKLFF. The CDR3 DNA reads TGTGCCAGCAGTGCTTTCGGTAATGAAAAACTGTTTTTT.

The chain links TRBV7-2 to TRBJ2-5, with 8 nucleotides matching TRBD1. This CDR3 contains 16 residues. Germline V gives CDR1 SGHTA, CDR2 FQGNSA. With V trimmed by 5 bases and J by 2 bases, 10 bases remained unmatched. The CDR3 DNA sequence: TGTGCCAGCAGCAGACAGGGGCCGACGGTACAAGAGACCCAGTACTTC. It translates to CASSRQGPTVQETQYF.

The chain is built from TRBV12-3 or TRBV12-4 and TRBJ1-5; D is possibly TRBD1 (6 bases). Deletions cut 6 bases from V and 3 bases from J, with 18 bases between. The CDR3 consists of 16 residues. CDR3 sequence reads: CASSPHGDINNQPQHF. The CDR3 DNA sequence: TGTGCCAGCAGCCCACACGGGGACATTAACAATCAGCCCCAGCATTTT.